Below, 30 T cell receptor beta chains from the same sample are listed, as sequenced in a study of shared clonotypes between healthy human individuals. Method: immunoSEQ multiplex PCR; TCRdb's copy keeps in-frame clones and lacks some. The data show 530,000 or so clones, approximately 79% seen once. Sequencing input: PBMCs. The receptor source for this set is a woman aged 40 to 50 in good health. Some clones in this sample may be carry-over from other donors' samples.

This sequence joins TRBV29-1 and TRBJ2-3; D may be TRBD2 (7 bases). Germline loops: CDR1 SQVTM, CDR2 ANQGSEA. The CDR3 is made up of 16 amino acids. Trimming cost V 6 bases and J 0 bases, with 19 bases left between them. The CDR3 sequence: CSVGGGYGSSTDTQYF. The CDR3 nucleotides are TGCAGCGTGGGAGGGGGATACGGGTCTAGCACAGATACGCAGTATTTT.

V gene TRBV19 combines with J gene TRBJ1-5; D may be TRBD1 (5 bases). The CDR3 extends over 14 amino acids. V shed 5 bases and J shed 9 bases, with 17 bases lying between them. Germline V gene data show CDR1 as LNHDA and CDR2 as SQIVND (reference sequence). This CDR3 reads CASSLAGTLGPQHF. The CDR3 DNA follows: TGTGCCAGTAGTCTCGCCGGGACTCTCGGGCCCCAGCATTTT.

To note about this clone: Other DNA sequences from this sample encode an identical CDR3 as well. V is TRBV5-1 and J is TRBJ2-7, with D unresolved. The CDR3 contains 11 residues. CDR1 is SGHRS and CDR2 is YFSETQ in the germline V gene. Deletions cut 4 bases from V and 4 bases from J, with 6 bases between. The CDR3 region has the DNA TGCGCCAGCAGCCTGGGTTACGAGCAGTACTTC. As protein: CASSLGYEQYF.

Regarding this clone: Distinct nucleotide sequences in the sample also encode this CDR3. V and J are TRBV19 and TRBJ1-1; D gene ambiguous. The CDR3 is 11 residues long. Between the trimmed V and J ends, which lost 4 bases and 2 bases, there was a span of 2 bases. Per the germline V gene, CDR1 is LNHDA and CDR2 is SQIVND (reference sequence). The CDR3 reads CASSTNTEAFF. The CDR3 coding sequence is TGTGCCAGTAGTACTAACACTGAAGCTTTCTTT.

This sequence joins TRBV2 and TRBJ2-3; possible D gene TRBD2, 6 bases. CDR3 length: 15 residues. From germline, CDR1 is SNHLY and CDR2 FYNNEI. Trimming stripped 7 bases from V and 4 bases from J, with 18 bases between. CDR3 nucleotide sequence: TGTGCCAGCACCCCAACTAGCCCCAGGGCAGATACGCAGTATTTT. It translates to CASTPTSPRADTQYF.

Turning to this clone: Other nucleotide sequences in the sample specify the same CDR3. This chain joins TRBV18 and TRBJ2-7; unclear D gene. CDR3 length: 12 amino acids. Per germline, CDR1 KGHSH and CDR2 LQKENI. The V and J ends lost 3 bases and 6 bases respectively, with 9 bases between them. CDR3 nucleotides: TGTGCCAGCTCACCGGAAAGAAGCGAGCAGTACTTC. Translation: CASSPERSEQYF.

V gene TRBV5-1 combines with J gene TRBJ1-3; D is unclear. V lost 1 base, J lost 0 bases, and 8 bases lay in between. The CDR3 contains 15 residues. CDR1 is SGHRS, CDR2 YFSETQ, per germline. The CDR3 nucleotides are TGCGCCAGCAGCTTGAACAGTTTCTCTGGAAACACCATATATTTT. This encodes CASSLNSFSGNTIYF.

For this clone: At the DNA level, this CDR3 is encoded by other sequences in the same sample as well. CDR3 protein: CASSEVLAGNTDTQYF. CDR3 sequence (DNA): TGTGCCAGCAGTGAAGTGTTAGCGGGGAACACAGATACGCAGTATTTT. This chain uses TRBV6-1 with TRBJ2-3, with 8 bases matching TRBD2. Looked up from germline, CDR1 is MNHNS and CDR2 is SASEGT. Unmatched junction bases numbered 5, after V lost 1 base and J lost 2 bases. The CDR3 length is 16 residues.

This clone occurred once. The chain recombines TRBV7-2 with TRBJ2-3, with 8 bases that match TRBD2. Germline CDR1 SGHTA, CDR2 FQGNSA. There are 15 residues in the CDR3. Trimming removed 0 bases from V and 5 bases from J; junction bases left unmatched: 4. The CDR3 loop reads CASSLAGRAGDTQYF. The CDR3 region has the DNA TGTGCCAGCAGCTTAGCCGGGAGGGCGGGAGATACGCAGTATTTT.

The chain links TRBV29-1 to TRBJ2-7; 8 bases map to TRBD1. Germline CDR1 reads SQVTM; CDR2 reads ANQGSEA. V shed 8 bases and J 1 base; nucleotides not matched to a gene: 16. This CDR3 has 16 residues. Here the CDR3 DNA reads TGCAGCAACGAGACAGGGGCACCGCGGCTATCCTACGAGCAGTACTTC. It yields the protein CSNETGAPRLSYEQYF.

V gene TRBV14 combines with J gene TRBJ1-1; D ambiguous. CDR3 length: 13 amino acids. Germline V gene sequence: CDR1 SGHDN, CDR2 FVKESK. V was pared by 0 bases and J by 0 bases, with 2 bases between. The CDR3 DNA sequence: TGTGCCAGCAGCCAAGATATGAACACTGAAGCTTTCTTT. Its protein is CASSQDMNTEAFF.

This chain joins TRBV27 and TRBJ1-6, with 8 bases that match TRBD1. Per the germline V gene, CDR1 is MNHEY and CDR2 is SMNVEV (reference sequence). The CDR3 runs to 13 residues. The junction had 5 bases not matched to a gene; V was cut back by 6 bases and J by 10 bases. The CDR3, as DNA: TGTGCCAGCAGCTGGGACAGGCGATCACCCCTCCACTTT. Residues: CASSWDRRSPLHF.

J is TRBJ1-5 and V is TRBV15; tentative D call: TRBD1 (6 bases). V was pared by 7 bases and J by 4 bases, with 11 bases between. In germline, CDR1 is LNHNV, CDR2 YYDKDF (reference sequence). This CDR3 region has 13 residues. CDR3 coding DNA: TGTGCCACCACCCTACAGGGTAATCAGCCCCAGCATTTT. Translation: CATTLQGNQPQHF.

In DNA form, the CDR3 reads TGTGCCAGCTCACCGCGCGCTCCGGGACTAGCGGGAACCGAGCAGTACTTC. It yields the protein CASSPRAPGLAGTEQYF. The chain recombines TRBV18 with TRBJ2-7; 13 bases align to TRBD2. CDR1 is KGHSH and CDR2 is LQKENI in the germline V gene. CDR3 length: 17 residues. Losses at the gene ends were 3 bases for V and 6 bases for J; bases not matched to a gene: 11.

The gene calls are TRBV19 and TRBJ2-7; perhaps TRBD1 as D (6 bases). The germline V and J ends were trimmed by 3 bases and 4 bases, with 13 bases remaining between them. CDR1 and CDR2 (germline): LNHDA, SQIVND (reference sequence). This CDR3 is 14 amino acids long. DNA of the CDR3: TGTGCCAGTAGTATGCAGGGGACGACATACGAGCAGTACTTC. This translates into CASSMQGTTYEQYF. Looking up the rest from reference TRBV19 and TRBJ2-7 gives the full variable domain: DGGITQSPKYLFRKEGQNVTLSCEQNLNHDAMYWYRQDPGQGLRLIYYSQIVNDFQKGDIAEGYSVSREKKESFPLTVTSAQKNPTAFYLCASSMQGTTYEQYFGPGTRLTVT.

This sequence joins TRBV28 and TRBJ1-3; 11 bases are shared with TRBD1. CDR1 and CDR2 (germline): MDHEN, SYDVKM. The CDR3 has 15 residues. J was trimmed by 4 bases and V by 4 bases; bases with no gene match: 3. CDR3 loop: CASSSDRGPGNTIYF. The CDR3 DNA follows: TGTGCCAGCAGTTCGGACAGGGGGCCGGGAAACACCATATATTTT.

The chain couples TRBV2 to TRBJ2-5, with 9 nucleotides matching TRBD2. The DNA end is more similar to TRBJ2-7, so the J call may be wrong. This CDR3 has 14 amino acids. Germline lookup yields CDR1 SNHLY and CDR2 FYNNEI. The CDR3 here is CASTGLASSYEQYF. The CDR3 DNA reads TGTGCCAGCACCGGACTAGCGTCTTCCTACGAGCAGTACTTC.

This chain connects TRBV10-3 to TRBJ2-3; D remains ambiguous. Germline assignment: CDR1 ENHRY and CDR2 SYGVKD. There are 13 residues in the CDR3. The ends were cut back, 10 bases at V and 4 bases at J, with 15 bases in the middle. Here the CDR3 reads CATQPLWADTQYF. The CDR3 bases are TGTGCCACCCAACCATTGTGGGCAGATACGCAGTATTTT.

This sequence joins TRBV25-1 and TRBJ1-2; possible D gene TRBD1, 5 bases. This CDR3 is built from 14 residues. Germline V gene lookup returns CDR1 MGHDK and CDR2 SYGVNS. V dropped 0 bases and J dropped 5 bases, with 10 bases sitting between them. In DNA form, the CDR3 reads TGTGCCAGCAGTGAATATAACGGGGGGTATGGCTACACCTTC. Its translation is CASSEYNGGYGYTF.

The chain has TRBV2 and TRBJ1-5, with D perhaps matching TRBD1 (5 bases). V dropped 4 bases and J dropped 6 bases, with 7 bases sitting between them. Germline V gives CDR1 SNHLY, CDR2 FYNNEI. The CDR3 runs to 12 residues. The CDR3 reads CASSGDGQPQHF. The CDR3 DNA is TGTGCCAGCAGTGGGGACGGTCAGCCCCAGCATTTT.

This chain links TRBV4-3 with TRBJ2-2; 7 bases align to TRBD2. Germline-derived CDR1 and CDR2 are LGHNA and YSLEER. The CDR3 is 18 amino acids. V lost 0 bases and J lost 5; bases outside the gene matches: 12. The CDR3 DNA reads TGCGCCAGCAGCCAAGAGGGGAGGGTAGCGGGTCCGACCGGGGAGCTGTTTTTT. As protein: CASSQEGRVAGPTGELFF.

The chain carries TRBV9 and TRBJ2-1; 14 bases are a match to TRBD2. With V trimmed by 4 bases and J by 2 bases, 8 bases remained unmatched. Germline V gives CDR1 SGDLS, CDR2 YYNGEE. This CDR3 spans 18 amino acids. The CDR3 spells CASSYGTSGRSTYNEQFF. DNA of the CDR3: TGTGCCAGCAGCTACGGGACTAGCGGGAGATCAACCTACAATGAGCAGTTCTTC.

J is TRBJ1-1 and V is TRBV27, with D possibly TRBD1 on 6 matching bases. The CDR3 has 17 amino acids. Trimming shortened V by 2 bases and J by 0 bases, and 16 bases separated the two germline ends. Germline V gene lookup returns CDR1 MNHEY and CDR2 SMNVEV (reference sequence). CDR3 loop: CASSLRGQGTMNTEAFF. Written as DNA, the CDR3 is TGTGCCAGCAGTTTACGTGGGCAGGGGACAATGAACACTGAAGCTTTCTTT.

The rearrangement links TRBV4-1 to TRBJ2-1, with 8 nucleotides matching TRBD2. This CDR3 has 15 amino acids. Germline V CDR1 and CDR2: MGHRA, YSYEKL. Losses at the gene ends were 4 bases for V and 3 bases for J; bases not matched to a gene: 5. This chain's CDR3 is CASSRGLAIYNEQFF. CDR3 bases: TGCGCCAGCAGCCGAGGACTAGCTATCTACAATGAGCAGTTCTTC.

V and J are TRBV5-1 and TRBJ1-4; TRBD1 matches 7 bases. The ends lost 0 bases at V and 8 bases at J; junction bases unmatched: 10. Looked up from germline, CDR1 is SGHRS and CDR2 is YFSETQ. The CDR3 spans 16 residues. CDR3 sequence reads: CASSLVVGQGVEKLFF. CDR3 nucleotide sequence: TGCGCCAGCAGCTTGGTTGTCGGGCAGGGGGTGGAAAAACTGTTTTTT. Filled out from reference TRBV5-1 and TRBJ1-4, the complete variable domain reads KAGVTQTPRYLIKTRGQQVTLSCSPISGHRSVSWYQQTPGQGLQFLFEYFSETQRNKGNFPGRFSGRQFSNSRSEMNVSTLELGDSALYLCASSLVVGQGVEKLFFGSGTQLSVL.

This clone was seen only a few times. The rearrangement joins TRBV7-3 to TRBJ2-5; D gene ambiguous. Germline V lookup: CDR1 SGHTA, CDR2 FQGTGA. Trimming removed 2 bases from V and 2 bases from J, with 9 bases in between. CDR3 length equals 14 residues. CDR3 amino acids: CASSLLPGQETQYF. The CDR3, as DNA: TGTGCCAGCAGCTTACTCCCTGGTCAAGAGACCCAGTACTTC.

This clone has a single count. V and J are TRBV30 and TRBJ1-6; TRBD1 aligns across 10 bases. CDR1 is GTSNPN and CDR2 is SVGIG in the germline V gene (reference sequence). The J segment lost 11 bases and the V segment lost 2 bases, leaving 12 bases of the junction unmatched. The CDR3 is 16 amino acids. The CDR3 loop reads CAWSPPGTGVFAPLHF. The CDR3 DNA reads as TGTGCCTGGAGTCCACCGGGGACAGGGGTTTTTGCACCCCTCCACTTT.

The J gene is TRBJ2-7, the V gene TRBV6-6; a possible D gene is TRBD1 (6 bases). The ends were cut back, 7 bases at V and 2 bases at J, with 21 bases in the middle. The CDR3 consists of 16 residues. Germline V gene sequence: CDR1 MNHNY, CDR2 SVGAGI (reference sequence). The CDR3 nucleotides read TGTGCCAGCACCTTGGGGATGGGGGACACAACCTACGAGCAGTACTTC. It translates to CASTLGMGDTTYEQYF.

The chain recombines TRBV28 with TRBJ1-4; D is undetermined. Germline-derived CDR1 and CDR2 are MDHEN and SYDVKM. This CDR3 contains 12 residues. Trimming removed 6 bases at V and 8 bases at J, with 10 bases between. As DNA, the CDR3 is TGTGCCAGCAGACCCCGGCGGGAAAAACTGTTTTTT. Translating gives CASRPRREKLFF.

The V and J genes are TRBV28 and TRBJ2-3, with 7 bases aligning to TRBD2. J gave up 5 bases and V 3 bases, and 8 bases lay outside the gene matches. This CDR3 region has 15 residues. Per germline, CDR1 MDHEN and CDR2 SYDVKM. DNA for the CDR3: TGTGCCAGCAGTTTCGGGGGGAGGGCCGGAGATACGCAGTATTTT. Amino acids: CASSFGGRAGDTQYF.